This T cell receptor beta chain was sequenced for a study of response to subunit inactivated influenza vaccine. Each CDR3 protein gets one entry after TCRdb re-called the RT-PCR reads with MiXCR. The sample carries approximately 730,000 distinct CDR3 sequences, around 13% recorded once. This CDR3 is built from 18 residues. CDR1 and CDR2 from the germline V gene are LGHDT and YNNKEL (reference sequence). The ends lost 1 base at V and 1 base at J; junction bases unmatched: 10. This clonotype turned up a few times. The gene calls are TRBV3-1 and TRBJ2-7; 10 bases align to TRBD2. This clonotype originated in a man aged 50 to 59 who received an inactivated influenza vaccine. The starting material was PBMCs from blood, obtained less than 15 days before vaccination. CDR3 sequence reads: CASSQVSRGAGGSYEQYF. CDR3 DNA: TGTGCCAGCAGCCAAGTCTCCCGCGGAGCGGGAGGGTCCTACGAGCAGTACTTC.